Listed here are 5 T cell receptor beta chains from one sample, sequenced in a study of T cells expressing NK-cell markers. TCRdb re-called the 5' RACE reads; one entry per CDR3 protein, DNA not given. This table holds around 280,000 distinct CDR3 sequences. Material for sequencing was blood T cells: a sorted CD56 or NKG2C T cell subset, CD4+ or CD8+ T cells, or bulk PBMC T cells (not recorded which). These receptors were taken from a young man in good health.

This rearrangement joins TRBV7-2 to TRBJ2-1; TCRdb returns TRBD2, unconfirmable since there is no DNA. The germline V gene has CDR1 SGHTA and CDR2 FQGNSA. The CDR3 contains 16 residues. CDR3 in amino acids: CASSFYPSITYNEQFF. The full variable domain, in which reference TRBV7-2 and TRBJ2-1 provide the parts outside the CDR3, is GAGVSQSPSNKVTEKGKDVELRCDPISGHTALYWYRQSLGQGLEFLIYFQGNSAPDKSGLPSDRFSAERTGGSVSTLTIQRTQQEDSAVYLCASSFYPSITYNEQFFGPGTRLTVL.

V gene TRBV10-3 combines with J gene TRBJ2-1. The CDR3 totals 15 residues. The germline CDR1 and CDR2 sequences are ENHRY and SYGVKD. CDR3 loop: CAISEARSSYNEQFF.

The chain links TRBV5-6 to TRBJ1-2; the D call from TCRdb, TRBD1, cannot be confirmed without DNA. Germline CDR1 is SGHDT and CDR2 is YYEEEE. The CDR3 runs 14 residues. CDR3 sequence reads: CASSSKQGIYGYTF.

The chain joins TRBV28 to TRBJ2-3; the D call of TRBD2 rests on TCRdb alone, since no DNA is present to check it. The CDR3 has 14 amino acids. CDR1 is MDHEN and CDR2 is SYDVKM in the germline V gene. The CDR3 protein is CASSDAAGVDTQYF.

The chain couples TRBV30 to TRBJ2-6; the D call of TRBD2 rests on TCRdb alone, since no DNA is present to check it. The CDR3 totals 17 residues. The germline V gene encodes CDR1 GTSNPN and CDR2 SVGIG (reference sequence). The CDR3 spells CAWSTRVSNSGANVLTF.